A selection of T cell receptor beta chains follows, all from one sample in a study of CD8 T cells in ankylosing spondylitis. MiXCR was run by TCRdb on the 5' RACE reads, yielding one entry per CDR3 protein. The sample yields approximately 190,000 distinct CDR3 sequences, 10% to 15% seen once. Sequenced: blood, either unsorted or a sorted T cell fraction (not recorded which). The receptors shown here come from a female donor with ankylosing spondylitis or in good health (not recorded which). Each CDR3 is given with its conserved first and last residue. D genes are given only for firm matches. Clone size, where shown, is once, few, many, or a class for clones that have expanded.

j_gene: TRBJ1-2
v_gene: TRBV30
d_gene: TRBD1
abundance: once
CDR3nt: TGTGCCTGGAGTGTACAGGGGGCGAGGAACTATGGCTACACCTTC
CDR3aa: CAWSVQGARNYGYTF

j_gene: TRBJ2-7
v_gene: TRBV20-1
d_gene: TRBD1
abundance: many
CDR3nt: TGCAGTGCTAGGCATGGACAGGGGTTTGAAGACTTC
CDR3aa: CSARHGQGFEDF

j_gene: TRBJ2-5
v_gene: TRBV28
d_gene: .
abundance: .
CDR3nt: TGTGCCAGCAGTTTGGCCGACGCGCAAGAGACCCAGTACTTC
CDR3aa: CASSLADAQETQYF

j_gene: TRBJ2-7
v_gene: TRBV28
d_gene: TRBD2
abundance: many
CDR3nt: TGTGCCAGCAGTTTAGGGACTAGCGTAACTCACTTC
CDR3aa: CASSLGTSVTHF

j_gene: TRBJ2-3
v_gene: TRBV5-1
d_gene: TRBD1
abundance: .
CDR3nt: TGCGCCAGCAGCTGGCATACCGGTGGGACAGGGGGCACAGATACGCAGTATTTT
CDR3aa: CASSWHTGGTGGTDTQYF

j_gene: TRBJ1-1
v_gene: TRBV20-1
d_gene: .
abundance: many
CDR3nt: TGCAGTGCTAGAGATTCCCGGGGCAGGGGAATTACTGAAGCTTTCTTT
CDR3aa: CSARDSRGRGITEAFF

j_gene: TRBJ1-5
v_gene: TRBV4-3
d_gene: TRBD1
abundance: many
CDR3nt: TGCGCCAGCAGCCAAGATACTCAGGGGGCTCAGCCCCAGCATTTT
CDR3aa: CASSQDTQGAQPQHF

j_gene: TRBJ2-2
v_gene: TRBV7-3
d_gene: .
abundance: .
CDR3nt: TGTGCCAGCAGCTACCAGTCCACCGGGGAGCTGTTTTTT
CDR3aa: CASSYQSTGELFF

j_gene: TRBJ2-1
v_gene: TRBV29-1
d_gene: TRBD2
abundance: many
CDR3nt: TGCAGCGTTGAAGCAGCAGCGGGAGTCTACAATGAGCAGTTCTTC
CDR3aa: CSVEAAAGVYNEQFF

j_gene: TRBJ2-7
v_gene: TRBV6-1
d_gene: TRBD1
abundance: .
CDR3nt: TGTGCCAGCAGGAAGGACAGGGGAGGGACCTACGAGCAGTACTTC
CDR3aa: CASRKDRGGTYEQYF

j_gene: TRBJ1-3
v_gene: TRBV5-1
d_gene: TRBD1
abundance: many
CDR3nt: TGCGCCAGCAGCTCCGGGACAGTAGGAAACACCATATATTTT
CDR3aa: CASSSGTVGNTIYF

j_gene: TRBJ2-1
v_gene: TRBV5-1
d_gene: .
abundance: many
CDR3nt: TGCGCCAGCAGAGTCCCGGGAGCTAATGAGCAGTTCTTC
CDR3aa: CASRVPGANEQFF

j_gene: TRBJ1-5
v_gene: TRBV11-2
d_gene: TRBD1
abundance: few
CDR3nt: TGTGCCAGCAGCTCCTCCGGGAGCAGGGGGGATAGGCCCCAGCATTTT
CDR3aa: CASSSSGSRGDRPQHF

j_gene: TRBJ1-5
v_gene: TRBV21-1
d_gene: .
abundance: many
CDR3nt: TGTGCCAACAAGGCCCAGGGGACATATAGCAATCAGCCCCAGCATTTT
CDR3aa: CANKAQGTYSNQPQHF

j_gene: TRBJ2-4
v_gene: TRBV20-1
d_gene: .
abundance: many
CDR3nt: TGCAGTGCTAGAGAAACAGGGAAAAGGGCCAAAAACATTCAGTACTTC
CDR3aa: CSARETGKRAKNIQYF

j_gene: TRBJ2-3
v_gene: TRBV29-1
d_gene: TRBD1
abundance: many
CDR3nt: TGCAGCGTTGAACCTGACAGGGTAGATACGCAGTATTTT
CDR3aa: CSVEPDRVDTQYF

j_gene: TRBJ1-4
v_gene: TRBV19
d_gene: .
abundance: many
CDR3nt: TGTGCCAGTAGTATGGCCTCGGAAAAACTGTTTTTT
CDR3aa: CASSMASEKLFF

j_gene: TRBJ1-1
v_gene: TRBV19
d_gene: .
abundance: .
CDR3nt: TGTGCCAGTAGGCACTTTTTGGGGGCGAGCACTGAAGCTTTCTTT
CDR3aa: CASRHFLGASTEAFF

j_gene: TRBJ1-2
v_gene: TRBV9
d_gene: .
abundance: many
CDR3nt: TGTGCCAGCAGCGGTACGGGCAGCGGGCGTAACTATGGCTACACCTTC
CDR3aa: CASSGTGSGRNYGYTF

j_gene: TRBJ2-5
v_gene: TRBV15
d_gene: .
abundance: few
CDR3nt: TGTGCCACCAGCAGAGATTCAGGGCCAGAGACCCAGTACTTC
CDR3aa: CATSRDSGPETQYF

j_gene: TRBJ2-1
v_gene: TRBV11-2
d_gene: TRBD2
abundance: many
CDR3nt: TGTGCCAGCAGCTTAGAAACGCGGACTAGCGGGAGGGTACACCTCTCCTACAATGAGCAGTTCTTC
CDR3aa: CASSLETRTSGRVHLSYNEQFF

j_gene: TRBJ2-7
v_gene: TRBV5-1
d_gene: .
abundance: .
CDR3nt: TGCTCCAGCAGAAATGACGCCTACGAGCAGTACTTC
CDR3aa: CSSRNDAYEQYF

j_gene: TRBJ2-2
v_gene: TRBV4-2
d_gene: TRBD2
abundance: .
CDR3nt: TGTGCCAGCAGCCCACATGCCGCGGGGGGATGGACCGGGGAGCTGTTTTTT
CDR3aa: CASSPHAAGGWTGELFF

j_gene: TRBJ2-5
v_gene: TRBV29-1
d_gene: .
abundance: many
CDR3nt: TGCAGCGGGTCCGGGAAAGAGACCCAGTACTTC
CDR3aa: CSGSGKETQYF

j_gene: TRBJ2-1
v_gene: TRBV5-1
d_gene: .
abundance: many
CDR3nt: TGCGCCAGCAGCTCACAGAACAGGGAAAGGCGGTTCTTC
CDR3aa: CASSSQNRERRFF

j_gene: TRBJ2-2
v_gene: TRBV7-2
d_gene: TRBD2
abundance: few
CDR3nt: TGTGCCAGCAGCATTAGCGGGAGGGCCTCCGGGGAGCTGTTTTTT
CDR3aa: CASSISGRASGELFF

j_gene: TRBJ2-3
v_gene: TRBV6-1
d_gene: .
abundance: .
CDR3nt: TGTGCCAGCAGTAGGGAGGACAGACGATCTAGCACAGATACGCAGTATTTT
CDR3aa: CASSREDRRSSTDTQYF

j_gene: TRBJ2-5
v_gene: TRBV20-1
d_gene: .
abundance: many
CDR3nt: TGCAGTGCAGACGCCCGTGAGACCCAGTACTTC
CDR3aa: CSADARETQYF

j_gene: TRBJ1-4
v_gene: TRBV15
d_gene: .
abundance: .
CDR3nt: TGTGCCATTTCAGGCGAGAGGCGGGAAAAACTGTTTTTT
CDR3aa: CAISGERREKLFF

j_gene: TRBJ2-1
v_gene: TRBV20-1
d_gene: TRBD2
abundance: many
CDR3nt: TGCAGTGCTAGTTGGGTAGCGGGAGGGCCCATTGAGCAGTTCTTC
CDR3aa: CSASWVAGGPIEQFF

j_gene: TRBJ1-5
v_gene: TRBV25-1
d_gene: TRBD1
abundance: few
CDR3nt: TGTGCCAGCAGTGCAGGACAGGGATTCCGGCCCCAGCATTTT
CDR3aa: CASSAGQGFRPQHF

j_gene: TRBJ2-7
v_gene: TRBV7-2
d_gene: .
abundance: many
CDR3nt: TGTGCCAGCAGCTTACAGCAAACCTACGAGCAGTACTTC
CDR3aa: CASSLQQTYEQYF

j_gene: TRBJ2-1
v_gene: TRBV7-2
d_gene: TRBD2
abundance: many
CDR3nt: TGTGCCAGCAGAACCCGACTAGCGGGAGTGACTAATGAGCAGTTCTTC
CDR3aa: CASRTRLAGVTNEQFF

j_gene: TRBJ2-7
v_gene: TRBV4-1
d_gene: .
abundance: many
CDR3nt: TGCGCCAGCAGCCAGGAGGCAGGGGACTACCACGAGCAGTACTTC
CDR3aa: CASSQEAGDYHEQYF

j_gene: TRBJ2-3
v_gene: TRBV15
d_gene: .
abundance: many
CDR3nt: TGTGCCACCAGCAGGGCCAAGGGTGGAGCAAGCACAGATACGCAGTATTTT
CDR3aa: CATSRAKGGASTDTQYF

j_gene: TRBJ1-5
v_gene: TRBV6-2/TRBV6-3
d_gene: TRBD1
abundance: once
CDR3nt: TGTGCCAGCAGTTACTCGGACAGGGGGCTTGGGAGCAATCAGCCCCAGCATTTT
CDR3aa: CASSYSDRGLGSNQPQHF

j_gene: TRBJ2-3
v_gene: TRBV25-1
d_gene: .
abundance: many
CDR3nt: TGTGCCAGCAGTGAATTTCCGGCAGGGGTACTCGACGATACGCAGTATTTT
CDR3aa: CASSEFPAGVLDDTQYF

j_gene: TRBJ2-1
v_gene: TRBV7-9
d_gene: .
abundance: many
CDR3nt: TGTGCCAGCAGCTTAGTCTCGGGAGTTCACAATGAGCAGTTCTTC
CDR3aa: CASSLVSGVHNEQFF

j_gene: TRBJ1-1
v_gene: TRBV5-1
d_gene: TRBD1
abundance: few
CDR3nt: TGCGCCAGCAGCTTGGTGGGGGACAGGGCCACTGAAGCTTTCTTT
CDR3aa: CASSLVGDRATEAFF

j_gene: TRBJ2-7
v_gene: TRBV29-1
d_gene: .
abundance: many
CDR3nt: TGCAGCGTTAGACAGCGCAATTCCTACGAGCAGTACTTC
CDR3aa: CSVRQRNSYEQYF